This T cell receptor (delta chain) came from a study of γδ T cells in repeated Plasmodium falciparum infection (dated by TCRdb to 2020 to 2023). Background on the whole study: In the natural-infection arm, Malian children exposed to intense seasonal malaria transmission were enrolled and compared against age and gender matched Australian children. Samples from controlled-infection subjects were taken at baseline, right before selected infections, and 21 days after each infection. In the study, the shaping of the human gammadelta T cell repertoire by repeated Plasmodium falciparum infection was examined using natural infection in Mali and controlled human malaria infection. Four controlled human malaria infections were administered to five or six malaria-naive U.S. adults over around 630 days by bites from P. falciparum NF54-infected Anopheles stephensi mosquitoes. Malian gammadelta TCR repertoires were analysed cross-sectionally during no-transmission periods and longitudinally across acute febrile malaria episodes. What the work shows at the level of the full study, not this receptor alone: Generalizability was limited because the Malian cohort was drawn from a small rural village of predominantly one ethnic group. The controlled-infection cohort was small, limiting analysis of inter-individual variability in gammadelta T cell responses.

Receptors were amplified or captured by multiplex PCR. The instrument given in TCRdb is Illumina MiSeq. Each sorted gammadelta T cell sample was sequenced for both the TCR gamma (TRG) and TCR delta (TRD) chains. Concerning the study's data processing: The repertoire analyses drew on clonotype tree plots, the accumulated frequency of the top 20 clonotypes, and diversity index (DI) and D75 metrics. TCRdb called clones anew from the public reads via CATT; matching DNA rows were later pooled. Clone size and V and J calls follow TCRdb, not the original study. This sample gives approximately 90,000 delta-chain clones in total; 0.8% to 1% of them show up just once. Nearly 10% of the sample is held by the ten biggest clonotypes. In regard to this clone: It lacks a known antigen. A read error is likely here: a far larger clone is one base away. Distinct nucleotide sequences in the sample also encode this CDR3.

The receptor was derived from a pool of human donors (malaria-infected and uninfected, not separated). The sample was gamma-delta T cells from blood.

CDR3 protein: CALGGVLGQRDTDKLIF. The DNA sequence is TGTGCTCTTGGGGGGGTCCTGGGGCAAAGAGACACCGATAAACTCATCTTT. The V and J genes are TRDV1 and TRDJ1; possibly the D gene is TRDD3, per 6 matching bases. Deletion took 4 bases off V and 0 bases off J, with a span of 18 bases between the germline ends. The CDR3 measures 17 amino acids from cysteine to phenylalanine. Only the CDR3 DNA stays, 51 bases, in frame from base 1. From the germline V gene, CDR1 is TSWWSYY and CDR2 is QGS.